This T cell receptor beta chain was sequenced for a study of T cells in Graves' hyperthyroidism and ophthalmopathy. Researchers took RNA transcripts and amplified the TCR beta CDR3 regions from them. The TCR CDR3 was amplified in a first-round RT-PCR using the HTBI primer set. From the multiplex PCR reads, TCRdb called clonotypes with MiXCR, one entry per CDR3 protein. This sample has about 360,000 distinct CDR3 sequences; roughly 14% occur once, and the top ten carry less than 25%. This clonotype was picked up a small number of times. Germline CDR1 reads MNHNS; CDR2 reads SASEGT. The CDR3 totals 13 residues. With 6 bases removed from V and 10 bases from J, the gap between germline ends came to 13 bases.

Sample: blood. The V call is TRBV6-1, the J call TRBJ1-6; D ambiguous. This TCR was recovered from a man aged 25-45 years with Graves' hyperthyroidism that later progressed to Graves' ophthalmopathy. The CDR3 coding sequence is TGTGCCAGCAGACTGCTGGGCCGGTCACCCCTCCACTTT. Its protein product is CASRLLGRSPLHF.